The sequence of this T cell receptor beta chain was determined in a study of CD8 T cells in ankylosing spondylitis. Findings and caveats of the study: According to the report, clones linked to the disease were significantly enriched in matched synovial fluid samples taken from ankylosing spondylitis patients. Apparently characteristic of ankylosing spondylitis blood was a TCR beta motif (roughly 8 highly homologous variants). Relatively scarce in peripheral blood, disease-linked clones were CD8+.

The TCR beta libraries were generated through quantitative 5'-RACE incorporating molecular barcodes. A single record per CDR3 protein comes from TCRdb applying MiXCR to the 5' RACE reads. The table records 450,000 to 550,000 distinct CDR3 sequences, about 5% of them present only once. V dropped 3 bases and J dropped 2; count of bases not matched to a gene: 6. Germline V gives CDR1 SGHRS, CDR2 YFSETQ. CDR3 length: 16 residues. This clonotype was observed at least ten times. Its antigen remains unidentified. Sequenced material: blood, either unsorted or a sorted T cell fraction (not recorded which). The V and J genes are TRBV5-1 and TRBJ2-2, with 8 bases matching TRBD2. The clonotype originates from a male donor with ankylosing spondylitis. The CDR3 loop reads CASSWVVAGNTGELFF. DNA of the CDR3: TGCGCCAGCAGCTGGGTAGTAGCGGGAAACACCGGGGAGCTGTTTTTT. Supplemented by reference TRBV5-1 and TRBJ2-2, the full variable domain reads KAGVTQTPRYLIKTRGQQVTLSCSPISGHRSVSWYQQTPGQGLQFLFEYFSETQRNKGNFPGRFSGRQFSNSRSEMNVSTLELGDSALYLCASSWVVAGNTGELFFGEGSRLTVL.